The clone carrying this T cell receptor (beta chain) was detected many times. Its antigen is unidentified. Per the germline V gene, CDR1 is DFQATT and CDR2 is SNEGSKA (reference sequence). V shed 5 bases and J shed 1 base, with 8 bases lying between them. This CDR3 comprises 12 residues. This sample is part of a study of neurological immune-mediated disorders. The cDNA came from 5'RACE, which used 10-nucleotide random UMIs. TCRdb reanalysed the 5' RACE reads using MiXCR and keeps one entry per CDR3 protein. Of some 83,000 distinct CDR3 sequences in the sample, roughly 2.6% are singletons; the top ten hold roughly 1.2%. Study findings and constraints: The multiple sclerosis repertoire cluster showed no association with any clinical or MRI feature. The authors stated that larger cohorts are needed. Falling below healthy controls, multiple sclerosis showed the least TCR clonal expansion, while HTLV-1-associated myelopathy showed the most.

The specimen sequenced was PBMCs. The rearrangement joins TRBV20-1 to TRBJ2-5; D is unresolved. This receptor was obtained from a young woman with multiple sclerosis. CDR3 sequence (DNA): TGCAGTGCTCCCACACTCCAAGAGACCCAGTACTTC. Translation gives CSAPTLQETQYF.